The rows below give T cell receptor beta chains drawn from one sample of a study of prognosis after radiotherapy for stage I lung cancer. TCRdb redid the calling of the multiplex PCR reads with MiXCR, one entry per CDR3 protein. The table has 15,000 to 25,000 distinct CDR3 sequences, around 24% seen once. The starting material was PBMCs, obtained before or after stereotactic body radiation therapy (not recorded which). All receptors come from a donor of 50 years or more with non-small cell lung cancer. Both conserved end residues are part of each CDR3. Each record gives: D gene, J gene, V gene, clone size, CDR3 protein, CDR3 DNA. The D gene is left open where the match is weak. The size of a clone is reported for some rows only, either as once, few or many, or as a class for expanded clones.

d_gene: -; j_gene: TRBJ2-1; v_gene: TRBV19; abundance: many; CDR3aa: CASSMLASGNEQFF; CDR3nt: TGTGCCAGTAGTATGCTAGCAAGTGGCAATGAGCAGTTCTTC
d_gene: -; j_gene: TRBJ2-1; v_gene: TRBV6-1; abundance: many; CDR3aa: CASHRGSSYNEQFF; CDR3nt: TGTGCCAGCCATCGGGGGAGTTCCTACAATGAGCAGTTCTTC
d_gene: -; j_gene: TRBJ1-4; v_gene: TRBV6-6; abundance: -; CDR3aa: CVSSYSTEGGGQSEKLFF; CDR3nt: TGTGTCAGCAGTTACTCGACAGAGGGAGGAGGGCAGAGCGAAAAACTGTTTTTT
d_gene: -; j_gene: TRBJ1-2; v_gene: TRBV20-1; abundance: medium-sized; CDR3aa: CSASVPGRNGYTF; CDR3nt: TGCAGTGCTAGCGTTCCGGGGCGAAATGGCTACACCTTC
d_gene: TRBD2; j_gene: TRBJ2-3; v_gene: TRBV6-1; abundance: many; CDR3aa: CASSRIAGVADTQYF; CDR3nt: TGTGCCAGCTCCCGTATAGCGGGAGTAGCAGATACGCAGTATTTT
d_gene: TRBD2; j_gene: TRBJ2-7; v_gene: TRBV20-1; abundance: medium-sized; CDR3aa: CSARNSSGSYEQYF; CDR3nt: TGCAGTGCTAGAAACTCTAGCGGGAGCTACGAGCAGTACTTC
d_gene: -; j_gene: TRBJ1-5; v_gene: TRBV20-1; abundance: many; CDR3aa: CSASRSDSNQPQHF; CDR3nt: TGCAGTGCTAGTAGGTCCGATAGCAATCAGCCCCAGCATTTT
d_gene: -; j_gene: TRBJ2-5; v_gene: TRBV3-1; abundance: many; CDR3aa: CASSLDRTQYF; CDR3nt: TGTGCCAGCAGCCTCGATCGGACCCAGTACTTC
d_gene: -; j_gene: TRBJ2-2; v_gene: TRBV2; abundance: -; CDR3aa: CASSTWWNPNTGELSF; CDR3nt: TGTGCCAGCAGTACATGGTGGAATCCGAACACCGGGGAGCTGTCTTTT
d_gene: -; j_gene: TRBJ1-2; v_gene: TRBV15; abundance: hyperexpanded; CDR3aa: CATSRDRTYYGYTF; CDR3nt: TGTGCCACCAGCAGAGATAGGACCTACTATGGCTACACCTTC
d_gene: -; j_gene: TRBJ2-2; v_gene: TRBV11-2; abundance: -; CDR3aa: CASSLAGRNTVELFF; CDR3nt: TGTGCCAGCAGCTTAGCCGGGCGGAACACCGTGGAGCTGTTTTTT
d_gene: -; j_gene: TRBJ2-1; v_gene: TRBV28; abundance: many; CDR3aa: CASSLSYNEQFF; CDR3nt: TGTGCCAGCAGTTTATCGTACAATGAGCAGTTCTTC
d_gene: -; j_gene: TRBJ1-1; v_gene: TRBV6-1; abundance: -; CDR3aa: CASALGVGTEAFF; CDR3nt: TGTGCCAGTGCCCTTGGGGTGGGCACTGAAGCTTTCTTT
d_gene: TRBD1; j_gene: TRBJ1-5; v_gene: TRBV18; abundance: many; CDR3aa: CASSPETGIQPQHF; CDR3nt: TGTGCCAGCTCACCGGAGACAGGGATTCAGCCCCAGCATTTT
d_gene: -; j_gene: TRBJ1-5; v_gene: TRBV20-1; abundance: medium-sized; CDR3aa: CSASRGFSNQPQHF; CDR3nt: TGCAGTGCTAGTCGGGGGTTTAGCAATCAGCCCCAGCATTTT
d_gene: -; j_gene: TRBJ1-2; v_gene: TRBV28; abundance: many; CDR3aa: CASSFIDFNYGYTF; CDR3nt: TGTGCCAGCAGTTTCATAGACTTCAACTATGGCTACACCTTC
d_gene: -; j_gene: TRBJ1-1; v_gene: TRBV19; abundance: many; CDR3aa: CASSIGVWGNTEAFF; CDR3nt: TGTGCCAGTAGTATAGGAGTGTGGGGGAACACTGAAGCTTTCTTT
d_gene: -; j_gene: TRBJ2-7; v_gene: TRBV27; abundance: many; CDR3aa: CASSPRRVTSYEQYF; CDR3nt: TGTGCCAGCAGTCCCCGGCGGGTTACCTCCTACGAGCAGTACTTC
d_gene: -; j_gene: TRBJ2-1; v_gene: TRBV20-1; abundance: -; CDR3aa: CNARDLGGPYNEQFF; CDR3nt: TGCAATGCTAGAGATCTGGGGGGACCCTACAATGAGCAGTTCTTC
d_gene: -; j_gene: TRBJ1-2; v_gene: TRBV7-2; abundance: many; CDR3aa: CASSLLGWGYTF; CDR3nt: TGTGCCAGCAGCTTACTGGGATGGGGCTACACCTTC
d_gene: TRBD1; j_gene: TRBJ1-2; v_gene: TRBV29-1; abundance: many; CDR3aa: CSVESDRDYGYTF; CDR3nt: TGCAGCGTTGAGTCGGACAGGGACTATGGCTACACCTTC
d_gene: TRBD2; j_gene: TRBJ2-1; v_gene: TRBV27; abundance: many; CDR3aa: CASSPQLGLAGGVAHNEQFF; CDR3nt: TGTGCCAGCAGTCCCCAACTTGGACTAGCGGGAGGGGTCGCGCACAATGAGCAGTTCTTC
d_gene: -; j_gene: TRBJ1-5; v_gene: TRBV20-1; abundance: many; CDR3aa: CSARDGGSNQPQHF; CDR3nt: TGCAGTGCTAGAGATGGGGGGAGCAATCAGCCCCAGCATTTT
d_gene: -; j_gene: TRBJ2-5; v_gene: TRBV30; abundance: medium-sized; CDR3aa: CAWISAGKETQYF; CDR3nt: TGTGCCTGGATCTCCGCAGGAAAAGAGACCCAGTACTTC
d_gene: -; j_gene: TRBJ2-5; v_gene: TRBV11-2; abundance: many; CDR3aa: CASSLGQETQYF; CDR3nt: TGTGCCAGCAGCTTAGGCCAAGAGACCCAGTACTTC
d_gene: -; j_gene: TRBJ2-1; v_gene: TRBV10-3; abundance: many; CDR3aa: CAISESLIGANNEQFF; CDR3nt: TGTGCCATCAGTGAGTCTCTTATTGGCGCCAACAATGAGCAGTTCTTC
d_gene: TRBD2; j_gene: TRBJ2-3; v_gene: TRBV20-1; abundance: many; CDR3aa: CSARGLAFGGQYF; CDR3nt: TGCAGTGCTAGGGGACTAGCCTTCGGCGGGCAGTATTTT
d_gene: -; j_gene: TRBJ1-1; v_gene: TRBV15; abundance: many; CDR3aa: CATTKNPRDAEAFF; CDR3nt: TGTGCCACCACCAAGAACCCCAGGGACGCTGAAGCTTTCTTT
d_gene: -; j_gene: TRBJ1-5; v_gene: TRBV10-3; abundance: many; CDR3aa: CAISELGSNQPQHF; CDR3nt: TGTGCCATCAGTGAGTTGGGTAGCAATCAGCCCCAGCATTTT
d_gene: TRBD2; j_gene: TRBJ2-7; v_gene: TRBV10-1; abundance: -; CDR3aa: CASSEETSAAEQYF; CDR3nt: TGCGCCAGCAGTGAAGAGACTAGCGCCGCGGAGCAGTACTTC
d_gene: -; j_gene: TRBJ1-1; v_gene: TRBV7-9; abundance: many; CDR3aa: CASSLVASIAEAFF; CDR3nt: TGTGCCAGCAGCTTAGTGGCCAGTATCGCTGAAGCTTTCTTT
d_gene: -; j_gene: TRBJ2-1; v_gene: TRBV11-2; abundance: many; CDR3aa: CASSLGVWSLGKTQFF; CDR3nt: TGTGCCAGCAGCTTAGGTGTCTGGAGCTTGGGGAAGACCCAGTTCTTC
d_gene: -; j_gene: TRBJ2-5; v_gene: TRBV7-2; abundance: many; CDR3aa: CASSLVRETQYF; CDR3nt: TGTGCCAGCAGCTTAGTTCGGGAGACCCAGTACTTC
d_gene: -; j_gene: TRBJ2-7; v_gene: TRBV29-1; abundance: many; CDR3aa: CSVEGARDEQYF; CDR3nt: TGCAGCGTTGAGGGGGCTCGGGACGAGCAGTACTTC
d_gene: TRBD1; j_gene: TRBJ1-1; v_gene: TRBV6-2/TRBV6-3; abundance: many; CDR3aa: CASSWGTGNTEAFF; CDR3nt: TGTGCCAGCAGTTGGGGGACAGGGAACACTGAAGCTTTCTTT
d_gene: -; j_gene: TRBJ1-5; v_gene: TRBV6-1; abundance: many; CDR3aa: CASSPGQSNQPQHF; CDR3nt: TGTGCCAGCAGCCCCGGGCAGAGCAATCAGCCCCAGCATTTT
d_gene: TRBD2; j_gene: TRBJ2-7; v_gene: TRBV7-2; abundance: many; CDR3aa: CASRGTLAEEQYF; CDR3nt: TGTGCCAGCCGCGGAACCCTAGCGGAGGAGCAGTACTTC
d_gene: TRBD2; j_gene: TRBJ2-7; v_gene: TRBV5-1; abundance: many; CDR3aa: CASSLGPTSDYEQYF; CDR3nt: TGCGCCAGCAGCTTGGGGCCCACTAGCGACTACGAGCAGTACTTC
d_gene: -; j_gene: TRBJ2-3; v_gene: TRBV6-1; abundance: medium-sized; CDR3aa: CASSPTDNTDTQYF; CDR3nt: TGTGCCAGCAGTCCAACGGACAACACAGATACGCAGTATTTT
d_gene: -; j_gene: TRBJ2-1; v_gene: TRBV28; abundance: -; CDR3aa: CASNLFTWSGGHYNEQFF; CDR3nt: TGTGCCAGCAATTTATTTACTTGGTCGGGCGGACACTACAATGAGCAGTTCTTC
d_gene: -; j_gene: TRBJ2-5; v_gene: TRBV28; abundance: many; CDR3aa: CASSLLRGQTQYF; CDR3nt: TGTGCCAGCAGTTTACTCCGGGGCCAGACCCAGTACTTC
d_gene: TRBD1; j_gene: TRBJ1-5; v_gene: TRBV4-1; abundance: many; CDR3aa: CASSQDGTGWQPQHF; CDR3nt: TGCGCCAGCAGCCAAGATGGGACAGGGTGGCAGCCCCAGCATTTT
d_gene: -; j_gene: TRBJ2-7; v_gene: TRBV5-4; abundance: many; CDR3aa: CASTPGGSRYEQYF; CDR3nt: TGTGCCAGCACCCCCGGTGGCAGCCGCTACGAGCAGTACTTC
d_gene: TRBD2; j_gene: TRBJ2-7; v_gene: TRBV6-5; abundance: many; CDR3aa: CASSYSGGVYEQYF; CDR3nt: TGTGCCAGCAGTTACTCGGGGGGGGTCTACGAGCAGTACTTC
d_gene: TRBD2; j_gene: TRBJ2-1; v_gene: TRBV6-1; abundance: many; CDR3aa: CASRKSGTSGRYEQFF; CDR3nt: TGTGCCAGCAGAAAGTCCGGGACTAGCGGGAGGTATGAGCAGTTCTTC